The 21 T cell receptor beta chains listed next were all sequenced from one sample in a study of beta chain features in type 1 diabetes. Study conclusions and caveats: A moderate, significant TCRB CDR3 shortening appeared in type 1 diabetes across four CD4+ subsets.

The study reverse transcribed the entire isolated RNA, so it sequenced expressed TCRB transcripts. TCRdb's copy holds only in-frame clones and misses some; the assay was immunoSEQ multiplex PCR. The profile covers about 340,000 clones, with approximately 12% appearing a single time and about 0.016% taken by the ten largest. Their specific antigens are unknown. What was sequenced was naive CD4+ T cells from blood. The receptors come from a woman aged 18-30 years with type 1 diabetes.

This clone was observed a few times. The rearrangement links TRBV7-2 to TRBJ1-2, with D maybe TRBD1 (6 bases). The CDR3 has 14 residues. Trimming took 4 bases from V and 0 from J, leaving 9 bases between them. Germline assignment: CDR1 SGHTA and CDR2 FQGNSA. CDR3 protein: CASSSEGANYGYTF. CDR3 in DNA: TGTGCCAGCAGCTCCGAGGGGGCTAACTATGGCTACACCTTC. Variable domain in full (rest from reference TRBV7-2 and TRBJ1-2): GAGVSQSPSNKVTEKGKDVELRCDPISGHTALYWYRQSLGQGLEFLIYFQGNSAPDKSGLPSDRFSAERTGGSVSTLTIQRTQQEDSAVYLCASSSEGANYGYTFGSGTRLTVV.

This rearrangement joins TRBV7-9 to TRBJ1-2; the D is unclear. The CDR3 spans 13 residues. Germline V gives CDR1 SEHNR, CDR2 FQNEAQ (reference sequence). Between the trimmed V and J ends, which lost 4 bases and 3 bases, there was a span of 9 bases. The CDR3 sequence: CASSSDTYYGYTF. DNA of the CDR3: TGTGCCAGCAGCTCCGACACATACTATGGCTACACCTTC.

This clone occurred a few times. In nucleotides, the CDR3 is TGCGCCAGCAGCCGAATTAGCGGGAGGGGGAATGAGCAGTTCTTC. As protein: CASSRISGRGNEQFF. The chain couples TRBV4-3 to TRBJ2-1; TRBD2 matches at 11 bases. V shed 4 bases and J 7 bases; nucleotides not matched to a gene: 6. The CDR3 runs 15 residues. Per germline, CDR1 LGHNA and CDR2 YSLEER.

The chain carries TRBV9 and TRBJ2-1; D remains unclear. The CDR3 contains 13 residues. V gave up 0 bases and J gave up 4 bases, with 5 bases separating them. CDR1 and CDR2 (germline): SGDLS, YYNGEE. CDR3 sequence: CASSVGEYNEQFF. CDR3 DNA sequence: TGTGCCAGCAGCGTAGGAGAGTACAATGAGCAGTTCTTC. Full variable domain (remainder filled in from reference TRBV9 and TRBJ2-1): DSGVTQTPKHLITATGQRVTLRCSPRSGDLSVYWYQQSLDQGLQFLIQYYNGEERAKGNILERFSAQQFPDLHSELNLSSLELGDSALYFCASSVGEYNEQFFGPGTRLTVL.

This clone was counted only a few times. The chain links TRBV19 to TRBJ1-2; D is uncertain. Trimming stripped 5 bases from V and 4 bases from J, with 11 bases between. The CDR3 extends over 13 amino acids. Germline V gene lookup returns CDR1 LNHDA and CDR2 SQIVND (reference sequence). CDR3 DNA: TGTGCCAGTAGTGCTCCGGGGTTCTATGGCTACACCTTC. Translation gives CASSAPGFYGYTF.

J is TRBJ1-1 and V is TRBV18, with D tentatively TRBD1 (6 bases). Between the trimmed V and J ends, which lost 3 bases and 5 bases, there was a span of 13 bases. Germline-derived CDR1 and CDR2 are KGHSH and LQKENI. This CDR3 region has 14 residues. CDR3: CASSPQGPWTEAFF. The CDR3 region has the DNA TGTGCCAGCTCACCCCAGGGGCCCTGGACTGAAGCTTTCTTT. Combining the CDR3 with reference TRBV18 and TRBJ1-1 gives the whole variable domain NAGVMQNPRHLVRRRGQEARLRCSPMKGHSHVYWYRQLPEEGLKFMVYLQKENIIDESGMPKERFSAEFPKEGPSILRIQQVVRGDSAAYFCASSPQGPWTEAFFGQGTRLTVV.

The CDR3 sequence: CASSSERATEAFF. CDR3 bases: TGTGCCAGCAGTTCTGAGAGGGCCACTGAAGCTTTCTTT. This chain links TRBV6-5 with TRBJ1-1, with D hard to call. Germline assignment: CDR1 MNHEY and CDR2 SVGAGI. The V gene lost 4 bases and the J gene lost 4 bases, with 10 bases spanning the gap. CDR3 length: 13 amino acids.

In this sample, this clone turned up a few times. V gene TRBV11-2 combines with J gene TRBJ1-5; D is unresolved. V lost 2 bases to trimming and J lost 4 bases, with 9 bases between them. From germline, CDR1 is SGHAT and CDR2 FQNNGV. The CDR3 has 14 amino acids. The CDR3 DNA reads TGTGCCAGCAGCTTATCGCCCGAGAATCAGCCCCAGCATTTT. This codes for CASSLSPENQPQHF.

This clone was seen only a few times. This rearrangement joins TRBV19 to TRBJ2-3, with 8 bases aligning to TRBD1. CDR3 length equals 14 residues. V lost 4 bases to trimming and J lost 4 bases; unmatched junction nucleotides: 4. CDR1 LNHDA and CDR2 SQIVND come from the germline V gene (reference sequence). The CDR3 DNA reads TGTGCCAGTAGTAATGACAGGGGTGCAGATACGCAGTATTTT. It is translated as CASSNDRGADTQYF.

The rearrangement joins TRBV5-4 to TRBJ2-7; the match to TRBD1 covers 12 bases. J gave up 5 bases and V 4 bases, and 7 bases lay outside the gene matches. Germline assignment: CDR1 SGHNT and CDR2 YYREEE (reference sequence). The CDR3 runs to 15 residues. The CDR3 protein is CASSPRGQGANEQYF. The CDR3 region has the DNA TGTGCCAGCAGCCCCCGGGGACAGGGGGCCAACGAGCAGTACTTC.

This clone was observed many times. V usage is TRBV21-1 and J usage is TRBJ2-7; the table names TRBD2, a call not compared with the DNA. TRBV21-1 is a documented pseudogene. The CDR3 covers 11 residues. The CDR3 DNA reads as TGTGCCAGACCGGGAGCTTACGAGCAGTACGTC. Residues: CARPGAYEQYV.

The V and J genes are TRBV30 and TRBJ1-5; a possible D gene is TRBD1 (6 bases). V shed 3 bases and J shed 5 bases, with 11 bases lying between them. The germline V gene has CDR1 GTSNPN and CDR2 SVGIG (reference sequence). The CDR3 has 13 amino acids. This chain's CDR3 is CAWSGTRDQPQHF. The CDR3 DNA follows: TGTGCCTGGAGCGGGACAAGGGATCAGCCCCAGCATTTT.

This clone turned up a few times. This rearrangement joins TRBV4-3 to TRBJ2-1, with TRBD2 matching over 12 bases. With 0 bases clipped from V and 8 bases from J, the junction kept 17 bases outside the gene matches. The germline V gene encodes CDR1 LGHNA and CDR2 YSLEER. This CDR3 is 20 amino acids long. The CDR3 DNA follows: TGCGCCAGCAGCCAAGATAAGGCTAGCGGGAGGGCCCTTGCGGGTCATGAGCAGTTCTTC. Protein sequence: CASSQDKASGRALAGHEQFF.

The chain recombines TRBV7-2 with TRBJ1-2; no clear D. The V gene's germline CDR1 is SGHTA and CDR2 FQGNSA. The V end was cut by 5 bases, the J end by 2 bases, with 3 bases between. The CDR3 length is 11 residues. The CDR3 sequence: CASSQNYGYTF. The CDR3 bases are TGTGCCAGCAGCCAAAACTATGGCTACACCTTC.

The gene calls are TRBV7-9 and TRBJ2-1, with D perhaps TRBD2 (6 bases). Germline V gene sequence: CDR1 SEHNR, CDR2 FQNEAQ (reference sequence). Deletions cut 6 bases from V and 5 bases from J, with 14 bases between. The CDR3 is made up of 14 amino acids. CDR3 residues: CASSPTGLHNEQFF. The CDR3 nucleotides read TGTGCCAGCAGTCCTACGGGACTTCACAATGAGCAGTTCTTC.

CDR3 in DNA: TGCGCCAGCAGCACTAGGAGTGCCAACTATGGCTACACCTTC. Encoded protein: CASSTRSANYGYTF. The chain joins TRBV5-1 to TRBJ1-2; D is ambiguous. Germline V gene data show CDR1 as SGHRS and CDR2 as YFSETQ. The CDR3 sequence is 14 residues long. V lost 4 bases to trimming and J lost 2 bases, with 12 bases between them.

The chain employs TRBV14 and TRBJ2-5; a possible D gene is TRBD2 (5 bases). The V end was cut by 4 bases, the J end by 4 bases, with 10 bases between. Germline CDR1 SGHDN, CDR2 FVKESK. This CDR3 has 13 residues. The CDR3 bases are TGTGCCAGCAGCCCCTGGGGAGTAGAGACCCAGTACTTC. Its protein product is CASSPWGVETQYF.

This clone came up a few times. V usage is TRBV28 and J usage is TRBJ2-1; 12 bases fit TRBD2. The germline gives CDR1 MDHEN, CDR2 SYDVKM. The CDR3 loop spans 15 amino acids. Germline trimming cut 3 bases from V and 8 bases from J; bases unmatched to any gene: 5. CDR3 region: CASSLTSGSFDEQFF. CDR3 nucleotide sequence: TGTGCCAGCAGTTTGACTAGCGGGAGCTTTGATGAGCAGTTCTTC. Based on the CDR3 plus reference TRBV28 and TRBJ2-1, the full variable domain is DVKVTQSSRYLVKRTGEKVFLECVQDMDHENMFWYRQDPGLGLRLIYFSYDVKMKEKGDIPEGYSVSREKKERFSLILESASTNQTSMYLCASSLTSGSFDEQFFGPGTRLTVL.

This clone was recorded a few times. The chain recombines TRBV19 with TRBJ2-7; TRBD1 matches at 9 bases. Per the germline V gene, CDR1 is LNHDA and CDR2 is SQIVND (reference sequence). V lost 8 bases to trimming and J lost 3 bases; unmatched junction nucleotides: 2. This CDR3 region has 12 residues. CDR3 amino acids: CASGDRVYEQYV. In DNA form, the CDR3 reads TGTGCCAGTGGGGACAGGGTCTACGAGCAGTACGTC.

This clone was seen more than once but under ten times. The chain is built from TRBV29-1 and TRBJ2-5; 8 positions match TRBD1. The germline V gene has CDR1 SQVTM and CDR2 ANQGSEA. The CDR3 consists of 14 residues. Trimming cost V 6 bases and J 5 bases; bases outside gene matches: 11. The CDR3 loop reads CSVRDRTGYETQYF. As DNA, the CDR3 is TGCAGCGTGCGAGATCGGACAGGGTATGAGACCCAGTACTTC. Filled out from reference TRBV29-1 and TRBJ2-5, the complete variable domain reads SAVISQKPSRDICQRGTSLTIQCQVDSQVTMMFWYRQQPGQSLTLIATANQGSEATYESGFVIDKFPISRPNLTFSTLTVSNMSPEDSSIYLCSVRDRTGYETQYFGPGTRLLVL.

This clone was seen only a few times. The chain links TRBV7-2 to TRBJ2-3; no clear D gene. Trimming cost V 3 bases and J 4 bases, with 23 bases left between them. CDR3 length: 18 residues. The germline V gene encodes CDR1 SGHTA and CDR2 FQGNSA. The DNA for the CDR3 is TGTGCCAGCAGCTTGCGGTTAGGCGGCCGATCGCGACCAGATACGCAGTATTTT. Amino acid sequence: CASSLRLGGRSRPDTQYF.